This T cell receptor beta chain was recorded in a study of graft-versus-host responses after intestinal transplantation. CDR1 and CDR2 from the germline V gene are MDHEN and SYDVKM. Trimming removed 2 bases from V and 4 bases from J, with 14 bases in between. This CDR3 is 15 amino acids long. Concerning this clone itself: Its antigen is undetermined.

Produced via immunoSEQ multiplex PCR; TCRdb's table is partial and in-frame only. This table has about 94,000 clones, 91% appearing once. Here the sequenced sample was unstimulated CD8+ T cells sorted from spleen or lymph node cells, taken before intestinal transplant. This TCR derives from a human donor who received an intestinal transplant. This sequence joins TRBV28 and TRBJ1-2; D may be TRBD1 (6 bases). In DNA, the CDR3 is TGTGCCAGCAGTTTACCCCCTACAGGGATCTATGGCTACACCTTC. It is translated as CASSLPPTGIYGYTF.